This T cell receptor (beta chain) was sequenced for a study of cytomegalovirus exposure and HLA in healthy donors. PCR amplification relied on 60 Vbeta primers (plus 13 Jbeta primers). Method: immunoSEQ multiplex PCR; TCRdb's copy keeps in-frame clones and lacks some. Of about 130,000 clones listed, 83% are singletons. The germline V and J ends were trimmed by 6 bases and 5 bases, with 9 bases remaining between them. The CDR3 is made up of 12 amino acids. In germline, CDR1 is MNHNS, CDR2 SASEGT. The chain links TRBV6-1 to TRBJ2-3; no clear D. What was sequenced was PBMCs. The receptor comes from a woman aged 40 to 50 in good health and CMV-seropositive. The CDR3 DNA reads TGTGCCAGCAGCGCGTATAGAGATACGCAGTATTTT. Its protein is CASSAYRDTQYF.